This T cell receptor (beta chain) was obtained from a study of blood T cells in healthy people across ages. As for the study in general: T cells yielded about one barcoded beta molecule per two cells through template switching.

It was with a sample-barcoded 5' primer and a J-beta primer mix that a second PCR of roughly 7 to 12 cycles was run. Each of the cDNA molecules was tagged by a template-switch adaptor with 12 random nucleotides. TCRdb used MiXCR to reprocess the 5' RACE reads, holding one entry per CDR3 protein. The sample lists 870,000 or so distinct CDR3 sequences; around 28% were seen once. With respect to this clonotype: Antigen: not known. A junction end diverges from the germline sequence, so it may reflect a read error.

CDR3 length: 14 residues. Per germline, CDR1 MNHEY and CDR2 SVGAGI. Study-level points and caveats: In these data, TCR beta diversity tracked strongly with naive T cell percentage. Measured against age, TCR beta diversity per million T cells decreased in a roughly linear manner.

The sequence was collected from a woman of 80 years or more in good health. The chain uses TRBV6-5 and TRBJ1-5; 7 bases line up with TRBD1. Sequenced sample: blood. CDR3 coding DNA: TGTGCCAGCAGTTTGCCGGGACAGAATCAGCCCCGGCATTTT. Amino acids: CASSLPGQNQPRHF.